The next 2 T cell receptor beta chains were all read from a single sample in a study of T-cell reconstitution after alpha-beta-depleted transplantation in children. Preparation of the TCRbeta library was carried out with unique molecular identifiers. Each CDR3 protein is one row after TCRdb ran MiXCR on the PCR reads. The table has approximately 650,000 distinct CDR3 sequences, around 13% seen once; the top ten hold about 0.77%. Specimen: PBMCs, collected before TCRalphabeta/CD19-depleted stem cell transplant. Source of these receptors: a girl aged 2-9 years with congenital amegakaryocytic thrombocytopenia, due to receive a stem cell transplant.

At least ten counts were recorded for this clonotype. This sequence joins TRBV20-1 and TRBJ2-4; 8 bases fit TRBD1. The junction had 3 bases not matched to a gene; V was cut back by 6 bases and J by 5 bases. The CDR3 has 12 residues. CDR1 DFQATT and CDR2 SNEGSKA come from the germline V gene (reference sequence). The CDR3 loop is CSALGQENIQYF. The CDR3 coding sequence is TGCAGTGCGTTGGGACAGGAAAACATTCAGTACTTC.

The V call is TRBV5-6, the J call TRBJ1-6; no clear D gene. CDR1 and CDR2 from the germline V gene are SGHDT and YYEEEE. The V gene lost 2 bases and the J gene lost 5 bases, with 8 bases spanning the gap. This CDR3 is built from 14 residues. The CDR3 DNA sequence: TGTGCCAGCAGCTTTTTCAGAGATAATTCACCCCTCCACTTT. As protein: CASSFFRDNSPLHF.